A selection of T cell receptor beta chains follows, all from one sample in a study of blood T cell repertoires in COVID-19. Data came from immunoSEQ multiplex PCR; TCRdb stores just in-frame clones and leaves some out. The profile shows 250,000 to 300,000 clones, about nine tenths of them singletons. The sequenced sample consisted of PBMCs or T cells enriched from blood (not recorded which). The receptor set was obtained from a woman aged 40 to 55 who had recovered from COVID-19. Both conserved end residues are part of each CDR3. D genes are given only for firm matches. A clone size is listed for some rows: how often the clone was seen (once, few, many), or a class if it is expanded.

TRBJ2-7	.	TRBD1	TRBV6-5	TGTGCCAGCGTTAGGGACAGGGTCTCCTACGAGCAGTACTTC	CASVRDRVSYEQYF
TRBJ1-6	.	.	TRBV7-9	TGTGCCAGCAGACCAATTGATACGGTAAATTCACCCCTCCACTTT	CASRPIDTVNSPLHF
TRBJ1-6	once	.	TRBV3-1/TRBV3-2	TGTGCCAGCAGCCAATCGTACCGAGCGTCAAATGATTATAATTCACCCCTCCACTTT	CASSQSYRASNDYNSPLHF
TRBJ1-6	.	.	TRBV25-1	TGTGCCAGCAGTGACCCTCGGACTTCCAATTCACCCCTCCACTTT	CASSDPRTSNSPLHF
TRBJ1-2	.	.	TRBV19	TGTGCCAGTAGTATACCTAACGGGATTAACTATGGCTACACCTTC	CASSIPNGINYGYTF
TRBJ2-7	.	TRBD1	TRBV27	TGTGCCAGCAGTCCCCGGACAGGGGGCTCCTACGAGCAGTACTTC	CASSPRTGGSYEQYF
TRBJ1-1	once	.	TRBV24-1	TGTGCCACCAGGCCCAGGTGGGGCCCTGAAGCTTTCTTT	CATRPRWGPEAFF
TRBJ2-1	.	.	TRBV7-2	TGTGCCAGCAAAGAGAGCTCCTACAATGAGCAGTTCTTC	CASKESSYNEQFF
TRBJ2-7	.	TRBD2	TRBV4-2	TGTGCCAGCAGCGGGTCGGTAGCGGGAGGCCTCTCCTACGAGCAGTACTTC	CASSGSVAGGLSYEQYF
TRBJ1-3	.	.	TRBV7-9	TGTGCCAGCAGCTTTTTATCTGGAAACACCATATATTTT	CASSFLSGNTIYF
TRBJ1-2	.	TRBD1	TRBV7-2	TGTGCCAGCAGCTTAGATGCATCAGGGGGAAATAATAACTATGGCTACACCTTC	CASSLDASGGNNNYGYTF
TRBJ1-5	.	.	TRBV2	TGTGCCAGTGCACAGGGCCTAGAGATGCCCCAGCATTTT	CASAQGLEMPQHF
TRBJ2-2	once	.	TRBV5-8	TGTGCCAGCAGACGAGTCCGGGGCGGGGAGCTGTTTTTT	CASRRVRGGELFF
TRBJ2-7	.	.	TRBV9	TGTGCCAGCAGCGTAGGGGGCAGTGGAACCTACGAGCAGTACTTC	CASSVGGSGTYEQYF
TRBJ2-7	.	TRBD2	TRBV7-2	TGTGCCAGCAGCGTATCTAGCGGGAGGACCTACGAGCAGTACTTC	CASSVSSGRTYEQYF
TRBJ2-5	.	TRBD2	TRBV7-6	TGTGCCAGCAGCTTAGGCGGGACTAGCGTCGAGACCCAGTACTTC	CASSLGGTSVETQYF
TRBJ1-4	.	.	TRBV2	TGTGCCAGCGTCTTAAAAAGAGGTGAAAAACTGTTTTTT	CASVLKRGEKLFF
TRBJ1-1	few	.	TRBV18	TGTGCCAGCTCACCACCTCAGGCCCGGACTGAAGCTTTCTTT	CASSPPQARTEAFF
TRBJ2-7	.	TRBD2	TRBV7-2	TGTGCCAGCAGCTTAGAAGCGGGATGGTACGAGCAGTACTTC	CASSLEAGWYEQYF
TRBJ1-4	once	.	TRBV29-1	TGCAGCGCCCGGCCTAGGCTGGGGAGTGAAAAACTGTTTTTT	CSARPRLGSEKLFF
TRBJ1-1	.	TRBD1	TRBV9	TGTGCCAGCAGCGGACAGGGTAACACTGAAGCTTTCTTT	CASSGQGNTEAFF
TRBJ1-2	once	.	TRBV6-5	TGTGCCAGCAGTTACTCGGGGCAGTACTATGGCTACACCTTC	CASSYSGQYYGYTF
TRBJ2-1	once	TRBD2	TRBV29-1	TGCAGCGCTGGGACTAGCGGGAGGTGGAATGAGCAGTTCTTC	CSAGTSGRWNEQFF
TRBJ2-3	.	.	TRBV30	TGTGCCTGGAACAGGCAGGCAGATACGCAGTATTTT	CAWNRQADTQYF
TRBJ1-3	.	TRBD1	TRBV4-2	TGTGCCAGCAGCCAAGATTGGAACAGGGGGCTCGACGGAAACACCATATATTTT	CASSQDWNRGLDGNTIYF
TRBJ2-7	.	TRBD1	TRBV30	TGTGCCTGGAGCTCGGACAGGGGGTCATACGAGCAGTACTTC	CAWSSDRGSYEQYF
TRBJ1-1	.	TRBD1	TRBV9	TGTGCCAGCAGCCCTTGGACAGGGGGCATCATGAACACTGAAGCTTTCTTT	CASSPWTGGIMNTEAFF
TRBJ1-2	.	TRBD1	TRBV13	TGTGCCAGCAGCGCCGGGACAGGGAACTATGGCTACACCTTC	CASSAGTGNYGYTF
TRBJ2-1	.	TRBD2	TRBV2	TGTGCCAGCAGACCTAGCGGCGGGTACAATGAGCAGTTCTTC	CASRPSGGYNEQFF
TRBJ2-7	.	.	TRBV7-8	TGTGCCAGCAGCTTAGGGCAGGGGATCCCCTACGAGCAGTACTTC	CASSLGQGIPYEQYF
TRBJ1-1	.	TRBD1	TRBV2	TGTGCCAGCAGTGGGCCACAGGGGATCTCCTTCCTAGAAGCTTTCTTT	CASSGPQGISFLEAFF